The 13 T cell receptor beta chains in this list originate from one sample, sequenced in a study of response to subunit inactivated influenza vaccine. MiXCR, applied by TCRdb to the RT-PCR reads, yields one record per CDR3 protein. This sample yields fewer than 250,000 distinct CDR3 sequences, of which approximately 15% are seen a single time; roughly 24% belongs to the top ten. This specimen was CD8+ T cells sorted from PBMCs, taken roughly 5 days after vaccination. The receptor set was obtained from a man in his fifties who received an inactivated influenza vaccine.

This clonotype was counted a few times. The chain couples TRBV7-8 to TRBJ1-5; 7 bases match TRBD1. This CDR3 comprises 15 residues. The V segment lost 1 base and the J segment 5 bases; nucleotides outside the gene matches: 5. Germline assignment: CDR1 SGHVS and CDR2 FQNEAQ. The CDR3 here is CASSLGQGFDQPQHF. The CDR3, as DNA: TGTGCCAGCAGCTTAGGACAGGGCTTCGATCAGCCCCAGCATTTT.

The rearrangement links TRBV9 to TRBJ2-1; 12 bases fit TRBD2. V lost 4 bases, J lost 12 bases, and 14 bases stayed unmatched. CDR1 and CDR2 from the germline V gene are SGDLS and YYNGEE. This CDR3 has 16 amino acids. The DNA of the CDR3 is TGTGCCAGCAGCTCCGGACTAGCGGGGCTGGGTCTGGCGCAGTTCTTC. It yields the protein CASSSGLAGLGLAQFF.

In nucleotides, the CDR3 is TGCAGTGCTAGAGATCCTAACAGCTCCTACGAGCAGTACTTC. Protein product: CSARDPNSSYEQYF. The chain combines TRBV20-1 with TRBJ2-7; D not resolved. The CDR3 loop spans 14 amino acids. From germline, CDR1 is DFQATT and CDR2 SNEGSKA (reference sequence). V was clipped by 0 bases and J by 0 bases, with 9 bases between them.

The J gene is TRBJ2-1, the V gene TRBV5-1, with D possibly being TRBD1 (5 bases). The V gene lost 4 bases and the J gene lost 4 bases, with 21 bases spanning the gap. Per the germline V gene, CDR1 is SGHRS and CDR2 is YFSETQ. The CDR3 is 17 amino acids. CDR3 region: CASSLLEGKGVYNEQFF. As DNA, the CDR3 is TGCGCCAGCAGCCTCCTGGAAGGGAAAGGGGTATACAATGAGCAGTTCTTC.

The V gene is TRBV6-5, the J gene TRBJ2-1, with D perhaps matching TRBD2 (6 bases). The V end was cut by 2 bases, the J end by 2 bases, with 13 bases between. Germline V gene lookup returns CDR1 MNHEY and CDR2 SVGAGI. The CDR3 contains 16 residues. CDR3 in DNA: TGTGCCAGCAGTTACCCTAGCGAGTTCACCTACAATGAGCAGTTCTTC. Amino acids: CASSYPSEFTYNEQFF.

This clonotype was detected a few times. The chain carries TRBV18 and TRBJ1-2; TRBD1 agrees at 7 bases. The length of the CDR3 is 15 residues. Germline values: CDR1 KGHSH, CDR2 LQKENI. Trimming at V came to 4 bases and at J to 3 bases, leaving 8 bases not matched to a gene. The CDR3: CASSLSDRRDYGYTF. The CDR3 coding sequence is TGTGCCAGCTCACTTTCGGACAGGAGGGACTATGGCTACACCTTC.

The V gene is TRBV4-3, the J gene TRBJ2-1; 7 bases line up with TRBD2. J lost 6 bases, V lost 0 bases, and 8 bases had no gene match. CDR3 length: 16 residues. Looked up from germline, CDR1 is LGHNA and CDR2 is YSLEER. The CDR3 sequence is CASSQDLGLVGNEQFF. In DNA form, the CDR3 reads TGCGCCAGCAGCCAAGATCTAGGACTAGTGGGCAATGAGCAGTTCTTC.

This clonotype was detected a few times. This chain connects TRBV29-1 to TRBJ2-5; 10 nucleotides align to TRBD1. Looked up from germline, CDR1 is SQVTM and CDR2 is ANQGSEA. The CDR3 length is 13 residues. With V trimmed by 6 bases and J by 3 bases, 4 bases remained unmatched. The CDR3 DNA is TGCAGCGTCGCCGGGACAGGGGAAGAGACCCAGTACTTC. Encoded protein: CSVAGTGEETQYF.

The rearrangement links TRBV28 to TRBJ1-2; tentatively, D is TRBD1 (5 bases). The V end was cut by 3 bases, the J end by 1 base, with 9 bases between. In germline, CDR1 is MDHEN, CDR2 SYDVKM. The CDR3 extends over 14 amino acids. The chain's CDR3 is CASSLTAFNYGYTF. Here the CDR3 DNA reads TGTGCCAGCAGTTTGACAGCGTTTAACTATGGCTACACCTTC.

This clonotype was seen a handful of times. The DNA of the CDR3 is TGCAGCGTTGAGGGTCGGCGGGGGGTGGTTAATGAGCAGTTCTTC. It translates to CSVEGRRGVVNEQFF. This chain joins TRBV29-1 and TRBJ2-1; 8 bases match TRBD2. CDR3 length equals 15 residues. V was pared by 3 bases and J by 7 bases, with 11 bases of the junction left unmatched. Germline V gives CDR1 SQVTM, CDR2 ANQGSEA.

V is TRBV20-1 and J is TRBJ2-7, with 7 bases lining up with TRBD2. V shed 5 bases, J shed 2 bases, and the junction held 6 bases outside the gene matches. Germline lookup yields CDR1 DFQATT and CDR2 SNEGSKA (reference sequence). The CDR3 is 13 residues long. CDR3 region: CSAGDYPPYEQYF. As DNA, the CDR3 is TGCAGTGCTGGGGACTATCCTCCCTACGAGCAGTACTTC.

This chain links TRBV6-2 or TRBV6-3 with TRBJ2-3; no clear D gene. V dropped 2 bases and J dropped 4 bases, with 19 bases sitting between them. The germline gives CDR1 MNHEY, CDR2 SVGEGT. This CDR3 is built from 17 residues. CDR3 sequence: CASSYRPPSLGPDTQYF. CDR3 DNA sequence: TGTGCCAGCAGTTACCGACCACCGTCCTTGGGCCCAGATACGCAGTATTTT.

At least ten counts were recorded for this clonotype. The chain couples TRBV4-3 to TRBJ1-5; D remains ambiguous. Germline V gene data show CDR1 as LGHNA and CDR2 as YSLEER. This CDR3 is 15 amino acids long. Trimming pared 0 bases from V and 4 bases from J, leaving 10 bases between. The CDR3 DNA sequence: TGCGCCAGCAGCCAAGATTCGACTGGGAATCAGCCCCAGCATTTT. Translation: CASSQDSTGNQPQHF.